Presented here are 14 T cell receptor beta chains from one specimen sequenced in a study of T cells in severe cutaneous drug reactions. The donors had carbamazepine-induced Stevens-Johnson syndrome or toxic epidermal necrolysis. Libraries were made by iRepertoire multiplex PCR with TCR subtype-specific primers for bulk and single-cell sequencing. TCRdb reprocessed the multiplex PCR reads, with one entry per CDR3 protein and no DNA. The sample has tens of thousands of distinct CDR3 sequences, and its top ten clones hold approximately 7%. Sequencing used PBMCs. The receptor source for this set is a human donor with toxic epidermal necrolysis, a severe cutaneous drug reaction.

CDR3 sequence reads: CASSLPSTNYNEQFF. V is TRBV7-9 and J is TRBJ2-1; the TCRdb call, TRBD2, lacks DNA for checking. Germline-derived CDR1 and CDR2 are SEHNR and FQNEAQ (reference sequence). The CDR3 sequence is 15 residues long.

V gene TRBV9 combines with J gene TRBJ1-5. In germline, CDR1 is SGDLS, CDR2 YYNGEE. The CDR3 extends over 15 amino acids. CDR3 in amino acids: CASSVGDGSNQPQHF.

The CDR3 is CASSPGTSGSADTQYF. The J gene is TRBJ2-3, the V gene TRBV4-3; the TCRdb D gene call, TRBD2, has no DNA to confirm it. CDR1 and CDR2 from the germline V gene are LGHNA and YSLEER. This CDR3 is 16 amino acids long.

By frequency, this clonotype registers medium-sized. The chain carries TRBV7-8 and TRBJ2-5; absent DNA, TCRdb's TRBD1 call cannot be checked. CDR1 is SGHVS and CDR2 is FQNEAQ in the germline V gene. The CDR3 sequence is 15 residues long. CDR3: CASSLTPWGGETQYF.

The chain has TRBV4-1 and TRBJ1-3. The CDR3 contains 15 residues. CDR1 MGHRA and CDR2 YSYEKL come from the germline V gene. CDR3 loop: CASSQWLTSGNTIYF.

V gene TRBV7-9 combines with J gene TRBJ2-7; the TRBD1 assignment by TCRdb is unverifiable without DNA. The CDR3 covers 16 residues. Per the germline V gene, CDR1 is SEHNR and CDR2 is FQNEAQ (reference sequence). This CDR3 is CASSSTAGTGGYEQYF.

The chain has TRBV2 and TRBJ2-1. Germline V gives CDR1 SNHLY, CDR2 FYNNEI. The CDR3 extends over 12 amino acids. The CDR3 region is CASTEGPNEQFF.

CDR3 loop: CASSLAGGLTYEQYF. The chain recombines TRBV7-9 with TRBJ2-7; TCRdb calls TRBD2, which cannot be checked without DNA. The CDR3 sequence is 15 residues long. Per germline, CDR1 SEHNR and CDR2 FQNEAQ (reference sequence).

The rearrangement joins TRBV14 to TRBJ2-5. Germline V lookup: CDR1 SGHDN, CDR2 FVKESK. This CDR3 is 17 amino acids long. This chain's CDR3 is CASSQDWRSFNQETQYF.

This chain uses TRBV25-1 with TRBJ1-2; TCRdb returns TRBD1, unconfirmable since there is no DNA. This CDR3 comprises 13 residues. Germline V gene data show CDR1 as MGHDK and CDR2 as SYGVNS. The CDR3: CASRGGGSYGYTF.

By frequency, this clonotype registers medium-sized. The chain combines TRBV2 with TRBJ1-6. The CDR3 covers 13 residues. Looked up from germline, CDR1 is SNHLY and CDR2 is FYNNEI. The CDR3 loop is CASSEAERSPLHF.

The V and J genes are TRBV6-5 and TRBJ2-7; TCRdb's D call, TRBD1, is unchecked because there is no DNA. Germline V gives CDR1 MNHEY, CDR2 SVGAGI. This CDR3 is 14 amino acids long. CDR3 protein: CASRGHGHRDEQYF.

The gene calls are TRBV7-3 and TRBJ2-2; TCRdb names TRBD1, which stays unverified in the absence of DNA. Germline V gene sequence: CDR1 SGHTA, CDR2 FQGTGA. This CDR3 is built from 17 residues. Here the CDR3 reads CASSLTGGQGEAGELFF.

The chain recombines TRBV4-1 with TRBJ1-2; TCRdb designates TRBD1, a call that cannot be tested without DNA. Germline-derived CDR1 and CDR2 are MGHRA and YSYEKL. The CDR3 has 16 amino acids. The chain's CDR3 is CASSLNLREPNYGYTF.